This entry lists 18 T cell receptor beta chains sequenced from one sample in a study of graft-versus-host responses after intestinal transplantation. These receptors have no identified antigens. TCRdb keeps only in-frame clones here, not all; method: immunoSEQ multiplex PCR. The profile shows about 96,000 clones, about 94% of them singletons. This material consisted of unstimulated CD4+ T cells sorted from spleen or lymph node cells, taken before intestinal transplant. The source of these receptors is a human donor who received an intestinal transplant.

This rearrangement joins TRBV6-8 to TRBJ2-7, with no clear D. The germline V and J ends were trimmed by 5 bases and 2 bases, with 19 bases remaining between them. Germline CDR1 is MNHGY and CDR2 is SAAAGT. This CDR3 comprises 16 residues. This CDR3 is CASSHGFGDAPYEQYF. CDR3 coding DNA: TGTGCCAGCAGTCACGGGTTCGGAGACGCACCCTACGAGCAGTACTTC.

CDR3 sequence (DNA): TGTGCCAGCAGCGACGGACAGGGTTATGGCTACACCTTC. Its protein product is CASSDGQGYGYTF. This chain links TRBV7-9 with TRBJ1-2; TRBD1 aligns across 8 bases. J gave up 5 bases and V 5 bases, and 4 bases lay outside the gene matches. Per germline, CDR1 SEHNR and CDR2 FQNEAQ (reference sequence). This CDR3 has 13 residues.

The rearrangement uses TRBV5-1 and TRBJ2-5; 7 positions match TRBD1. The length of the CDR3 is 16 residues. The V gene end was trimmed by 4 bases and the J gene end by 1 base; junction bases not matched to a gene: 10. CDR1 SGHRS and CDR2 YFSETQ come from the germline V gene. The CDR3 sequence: CASSMGTDHIQETQYF. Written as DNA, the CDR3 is TGCGCCAGCAGCATGGGGACAGACCACATCCAAGAGACCCAGTACTTC.

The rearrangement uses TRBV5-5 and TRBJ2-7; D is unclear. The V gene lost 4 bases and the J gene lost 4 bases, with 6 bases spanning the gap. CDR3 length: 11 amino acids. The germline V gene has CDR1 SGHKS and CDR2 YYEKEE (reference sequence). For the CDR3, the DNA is TGTGCCAGCAGCCAACTATACGAGCAGTACTTC. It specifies CASSQLYEQYF.

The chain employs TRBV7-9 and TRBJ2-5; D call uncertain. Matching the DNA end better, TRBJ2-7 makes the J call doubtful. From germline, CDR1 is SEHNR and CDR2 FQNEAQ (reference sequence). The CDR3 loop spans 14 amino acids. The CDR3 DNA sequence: TGTGCCAGCAGCTTAGCGGCAGTGAACTACGAGCAGTACTTC. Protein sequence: CASSLAAVNYEQYF.

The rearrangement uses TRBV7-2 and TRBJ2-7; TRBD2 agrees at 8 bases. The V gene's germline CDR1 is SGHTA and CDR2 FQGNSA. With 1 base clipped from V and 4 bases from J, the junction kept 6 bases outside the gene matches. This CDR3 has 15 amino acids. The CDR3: CASSLVSAGGYEQYF. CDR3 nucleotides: TGTGCCAGCAGCTTAGTCTCGGCGGGGGGTTACGAGCAGTACTTC.

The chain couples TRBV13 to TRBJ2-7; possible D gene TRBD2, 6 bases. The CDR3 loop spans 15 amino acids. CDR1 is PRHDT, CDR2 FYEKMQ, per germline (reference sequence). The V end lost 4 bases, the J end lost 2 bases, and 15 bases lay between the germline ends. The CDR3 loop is CASSSGGAGTYEQYF. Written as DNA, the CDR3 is TGTGCCAGCAGCTCAGGTGGTGCGGGAACCTACGAGCAGTACTTC.

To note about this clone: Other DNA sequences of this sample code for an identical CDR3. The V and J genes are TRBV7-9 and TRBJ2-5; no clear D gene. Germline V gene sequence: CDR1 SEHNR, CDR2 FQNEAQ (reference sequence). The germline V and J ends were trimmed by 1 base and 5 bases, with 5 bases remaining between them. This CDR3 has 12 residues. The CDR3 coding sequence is TGTGCCAGCAGCTTAGTTCGGGAGACCCAGTACTTC. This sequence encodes CASSLVRETQYF.

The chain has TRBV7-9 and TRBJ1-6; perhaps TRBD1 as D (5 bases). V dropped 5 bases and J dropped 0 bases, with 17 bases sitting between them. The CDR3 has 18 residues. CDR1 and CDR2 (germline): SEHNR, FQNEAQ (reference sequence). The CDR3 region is CASSPGGSLSSYNSPLHF. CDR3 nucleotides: TGTGCCAGCAGCCCCGGGGGGAGTTTGAGCTCCTATAATTCACCCCTCCACTTT.

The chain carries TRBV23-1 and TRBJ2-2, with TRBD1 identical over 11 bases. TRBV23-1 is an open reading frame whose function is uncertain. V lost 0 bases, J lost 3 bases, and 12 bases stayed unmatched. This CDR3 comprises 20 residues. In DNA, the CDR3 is TGCGCCAGCAGTCAATCGGGGAGGACAGGGGGCGCGGTTGACACCGGGGAGCTGTTTTTT. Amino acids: CASSQSGRTGGAVDTGELFF.

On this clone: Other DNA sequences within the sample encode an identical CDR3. Here the CDR3 reads CASRTDRGSNTEAFF. CDR3 in DNA: TGTGCCAGCAGAACCGACAGGGGTTCGAACACTGAAGCTTTCTTT. The gene calls are TRBV6-6 and TRBJ1-1; 8 nucleotides align to TRBD1. CDR3 length equals 15 residues. V was pared by 6 bases and J by 1 base, with 7 bases of the junction left unmatched. CDR1 is MNHNY and CDR2 is SVGAGI in the germline V gene (reference sequence).

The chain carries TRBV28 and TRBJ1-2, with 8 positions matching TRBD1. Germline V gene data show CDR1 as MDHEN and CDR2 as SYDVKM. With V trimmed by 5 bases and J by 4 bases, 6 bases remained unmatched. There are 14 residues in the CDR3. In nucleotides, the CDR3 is TGTGCCAGCAGTGTGACAGGGGACCCCTATGGCTACACCTTC. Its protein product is CASSVTGDPYGYTF.

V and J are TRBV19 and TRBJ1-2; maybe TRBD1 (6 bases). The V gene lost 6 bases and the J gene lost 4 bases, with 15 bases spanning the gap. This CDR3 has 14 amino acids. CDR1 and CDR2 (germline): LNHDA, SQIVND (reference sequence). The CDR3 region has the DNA TGTGCCAGTAGGCCGACAGGCCTTGCCTATGGCTACACCTTC. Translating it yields CASRPTGLAYGYTF. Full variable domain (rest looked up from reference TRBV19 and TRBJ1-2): DGGITQSPKYLFRKEGQNVTLSCEQNLNHDAMYWYRQDPGQGLRLIYYSQIVNDFQKGDIAEGYSVSREKKESFPLTVTSAQKNPTAFYLCASRPTGLAYGYTFGSGTRLTVV.

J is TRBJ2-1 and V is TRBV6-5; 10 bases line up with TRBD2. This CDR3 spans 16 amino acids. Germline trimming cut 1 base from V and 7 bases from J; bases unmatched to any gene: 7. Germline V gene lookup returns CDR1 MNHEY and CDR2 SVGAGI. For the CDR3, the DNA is TGTGCCAGCAGTTACTGGGCTAGCGGGGGAAAAAATGAGCAGTTCTTC. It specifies CASSYWASGGKNEQFF.

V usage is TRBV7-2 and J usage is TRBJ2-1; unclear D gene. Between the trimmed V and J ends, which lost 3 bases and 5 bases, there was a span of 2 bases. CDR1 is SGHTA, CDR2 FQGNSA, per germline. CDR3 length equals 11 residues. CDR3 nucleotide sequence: TGTGCCAGCAGCTTCAACAATGAGCAGTTCTTC. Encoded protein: CASSFNNEQFF.

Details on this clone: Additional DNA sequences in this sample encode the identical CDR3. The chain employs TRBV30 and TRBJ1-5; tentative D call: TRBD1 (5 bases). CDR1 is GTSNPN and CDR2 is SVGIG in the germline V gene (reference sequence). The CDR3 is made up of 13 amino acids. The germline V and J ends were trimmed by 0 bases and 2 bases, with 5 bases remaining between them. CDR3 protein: CAWSVQGNQPQHF. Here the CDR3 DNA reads TGTGCCTGGAGTGTACAGGGCAATCAGCCCCAGCATTTT.

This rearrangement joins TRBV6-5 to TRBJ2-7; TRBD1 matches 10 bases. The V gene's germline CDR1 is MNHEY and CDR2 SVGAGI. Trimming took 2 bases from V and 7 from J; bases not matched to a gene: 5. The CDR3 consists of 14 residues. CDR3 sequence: CASSYLDRGHEQYF. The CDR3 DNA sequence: TGTGCCAGCAGTTACCTAGACAGGGGGCATGAGCAGTACTTC.

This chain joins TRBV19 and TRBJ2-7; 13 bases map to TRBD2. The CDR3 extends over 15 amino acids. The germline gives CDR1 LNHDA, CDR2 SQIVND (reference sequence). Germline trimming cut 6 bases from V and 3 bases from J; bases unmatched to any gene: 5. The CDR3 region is CASSETSGGYYEQYF. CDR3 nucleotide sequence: TGTGCCAGTAGCGAGACTAGCGGGGGGTACTACGAGCAGTACTTC.